This TCR beta chain was captured by sequencing in a study of cytomegalovirus exposure and HLA in healthy donors. Findings of the study overall: Prior analysis indicated that the majority of TCR beta V segments exhibited productivity approximately 90% or approximately 30% of the time. Beyond CMV serostatus, there was no information to go on about immune exposure. Across all donors, roughly uniform sequencing depth was an assumption of the presence/absence analyses. Association of a missense DCLRE1C variant with TCR beta V- and J-gene trimming was reported in a later analysis.

PCR amplification relied on 60 Vbeta primers (plus 13 Jbeta primers). The table came from immunoSEQ multiplex PCR; TCRdb's copy has only in-frame clones and leaves some out. The sample has approximately 200,000 clones; less than 85% are singletons. As regards this clone: What it binds is unknown. An end of the junction differs from the germline gene, which may be a read error.

The CDR3 length is 15 residues. Germline V gives CDR1 GTSNPN, CDR2 SVGIG (reference sequence). The clonotype originates from a girl aged 10 to 17 in good health and CMV-seropositive. The sequenced sample was PBMCs. This sequence joins TRBV30 and TRBJ2-7, with D perhaps matching TRBD2 (5 bases). The DNA of the CDR3 is TGTGCCTGGAGCGATTCCGGGATATACTCCCACGAGCAGTACTTC. Amino acids: CAWSDSGIYSHEQYF. The whole variable domain, filled in from reference TRBV30 and TRBJ2-7, reads SQTIHQWPATLVQPVGSPLSLECTVEGTSNPNLYWYRQAAGRGLQLLFYSVGIGQISSEVPQNLSASRPQDRQFILSSKKLLLSDSGFYLCAWSDSGIYSHEQYFGPGTRLTVT.